A selection of T cell receptor beta chains follows, all from one sample in a study of shared clonotypes between healthy human individuals. Assay: immunoSEQ multiplex PCR; the TCRdb copy retains only in-frame clones and omits some. The table has about 490,000 clones, more than 75% seen once. The sequenced sample was PBMCs. Receptors originate from a woman aged 40 to 50 in good health. Some clones in this sample may be carry-over from other donors' samples. Both conserved end residues are part of each CDR3. Each record gives: CDR3 protein, CDR3 DNA, V gene, J gene, clone size, D gene. D genes are given only for firm matches. The size entry is marked missing in some rows and otherwise reads once, few, many or a size class.

CASSPEGDNPYEQYF	TGCGCCAGCAGCCCAGAGGGGGACAACCCCTACGAGCAGTACTTC	TRBV5-1	TRBJ2-7	-	-
CASSPVGLLTDTQYF	TGCGCCAGCAGCCCGGTGGGACTCCTCACAGATACGCAATATTTT	TRBV5-1	TRBJ2-3	-	-
CASSSITNATKSGQLLTF	TGTGCCAGCAGCTCGATAACTAATGCCACAAAGTCGGGCCAACTCCTGACTTTC	TRBV7-7	TRBJ2-6	-	-
CAISEKSRRGNEQYF	TGTGCCATCAGTGAGAAATCCCGTCGGGGAAACGAGCAGTACTTC	TRBV10-3	TRBJ2-7	-	-
CSVRTSGNWEQFF	TGCAGCGTAAGGACTAGCGGGAACTGGGAGCAGTTCTTC	TRBV29-1	TRBJ2-1	-	TRBD2
CASSPTSGRANEQFF	TGCGCCAGCAGCCCGACTAGCGGGAGGGCCAATGAGCAGTTCTTC	TRBV4-1	TRBJ2-1	-	TRBD2
CASSWGDVTEAFF	TGTGCCAGCAGTTGGGGGGATGTCACTGAAGCTTTCTTT	TRBV6-1	TRBJ1-1	-	-
CATSPGYNEQFF	TGTGCCACCAGCCCTGGATACAATGAGCAGTTCTTC	TRBV15	TRBJ2-1	-	-
CASSTDRGIREKLFF	TGTGCCAGCAGCACGGACAGGGGAATTCGTGAAAAACTGTTTTTT	TRBV5-6	TRBJ1-4	many	TRBD1
CASSQESPSGRYLPLYNEQFF	TGCGCCAGCAGCCAAGAAAGTCCTAGCGGGAGGTATCTCCCCCTTTACAATGAGCAGTTCTTC	TRBV4-3	TRBJ2-1	-	TRBD2
CASSEEVSTLRTRGAKNIQYF	TGTGCCAGCAGTGAAGAGGTCAGTACGCTTAGGACTAGGGGAGCCAAAAACATTCAGTACTTC	TRBV6-1	TRBJ2-4	many	TRBD2
CASSQETGNLYEQYF	TGCGCCAGCAGCCAAGAGACAGGGAATCTATACGAGCAGTACTTC	TRBV4-3	TRBJ2-7	many	TRBD1
CASSPRTNTNEKLFF	TGTGCCAGCTCACCCAGGACAAACACTAATGAAAAACTGTTTTTT	TRBV18	TRBJ1-4	few	-
CASSHGPAYEQYF	TGTGCCAGCAGCCACGGGCCTGCCTACGAGCAGTACTTC	TRBV7-2	TRBJ2-7	-	-
CASSTRGPGVNTEAFF	TGTGCCAGCAGCACCAGGGGGCCGGGGGTGAACACTGAAGCTTTCTTT	TRBV7-2	TRBJ1-1	few	TRBD1
CASSQQTSGAPYEQYF	TGCGCCAGCAGCCAACAGACTAGCGGGGCACCCTACGAGCAGTACTTC	TRBV4-1	TRBJ2-7	-	TRBD2
CASSLAIAPTYEQYF	TGTGCCAGCAGCTTAGCGATCGCACCCACCTACGAGCAGTACTTC	TRBV7-2	TRBJ2-7	-	-
CASSLLGQGKVDTQYF	TGTGCCAGCAGTTTACTCGGACAGGGAAAGGTCGATACGCAGTATTTT	TRBV28	TRBJ2-3	-	TRBD1
CASSLGGGSETQYF	TGTGCCAGCAGCTTAGGAGGGGGCTCGGAGACCCAGTACTTC	TRBV7-2	TRBJ2-5	once	TRBD1
CASSLAPASGILLTYEQYF	TGTGCCAGCAGCTTAGCGCCGGCTAGCGGGATCTTACTTACCTACGAGCAGTACTTC	TRBV7-8	TRBJ2-7	-	TRBD2
CACTPKREHYEQYF	TGTGCCTGCACCCCTAAGCGGGAACACTACGAGCAGTACTTC	TRBV30	TRBJ2-7	-	TRBD2
CASSTSTTKNIQYF	TGTGCCAGCAGCACTTCTACCACTAAAAACATTCAGTACTTC	TRBV7-2	TRBJ2-4	-	-
CASSLLGDTWELLF	TGTGCCAGCAGTCTTTTGGGGGACACCTGGGAGCTGCTTTTT	TRBV6-6	TRBJ2-2	-	-
CASSLGWVDQPQHF	TGTGCCAGCAGCTTAGGTTGGGTGGATCAGCCCCAGCATTTT	TRBV5-8	TRBJ1-5	-	-
CAWSAIRTGEAFF	TGTGCCTGGAGTGCCATTCGGACGGGGGAAGCTTTCTTT	TRBV30	TRBJ1-1	once	-
CASSFSGQVNSPLHF	TGTGCCAGCAGCTTCTCTGGACAGGTTAATTCACCCCTCCACTTT	TRBV7-6	TRBJ1-6	-	TRBD1
CSVLRDRETNEQFF	TGCAGCGTTCTCCGGGACAGGGAGACCAATGAGCAGTTCTTC	TRBV29-1	TRBJ2-1	-	TRBD1
CASSLGLAADTQYF	TGCGCCAGCAGCTTGGGACTAGCCGCGGATACGCAGTATTTT	TRBV5-1	TRBJ2-3	once	TRBD2
CASSAGFTSTGELFF	TGTGCCAGCAGCGCGGGATTTACAAGCACCGGGGAGCTGTTTTTT	TRBV9	TRBJ2-2	-	-
CASSAQADSYNEQFF	TGTGCCAGCAGCGCCCAAGCGGATTCCTACAATGAGCAGTTCTTC	TRBV6-4	TRBJ2-1	-	-
CASSFGGMSTDTQYF	TGTGCCAGCAGCTTCGGTGGTATGAGCACAGATACGCAGTATTTT	TRBV7-9	TRBJ2-3	-	-
CASSLEGWGYTF	TGTGCCAGCAGCTTAGAAGGTTGGGGCTACACCTTC	TRBV11-2	TRBJ1-2	-	-
CASSNEAGEWGTDTQYF	TGTGCCAGCAGTAACGAGGCGGGAGAGTGGGGCACAGATACGCAGTATTTT	TRBV6-4	TRBJ2-3	-	TRBD2
CAWSVFSGGSYEQYF	TGTGCCTGGAGTGTATTTAGCGGCGGCTCCTACGAGCAGTACTTC	TRBV30	TRBJ2-7	-	-
CASSLVSNEQFF	TGTGCCAGCAGCTTAGTGTCCAATGAGCAGTTCTTC	TRBV7-9	TRBJ2-1	-	-
CATSRDGAADQPQHF	TGTGCCACCAGCAGAGATGGGGCGGCGGATCAGCCCCAGCATTTT	TRBV15	TRBJ1-5	-	-
CASSDSTGSGTDTQYF	TGTGCCAGCAGTGACTCAACAGGGAGTGGAACAGATACGCAGTATTTT	TRBV6-4	TRBJ2-3	many	-
CASSLDLAGGPNEQFF	TGTGCCAGCAGCTTGGATCTAGCGGGAGGACCCAATGAGCAGTTCTTC	TRBV5-4	TRBJ2-1	-	TRBD2
CASSLAPGPYEQYF	TGTGCCAGCAGCTTAGCCCCGGGGCCCTACGAGCAGTACTTC	TRBV7-2	TRBJ2-7	-	-
CASSSPYGVGYTF	TGTGCCAGCAGCTCGCCCTACGGGGTGGGCTACACCTTC	TRBV5-8	TRBJ1-2	few	-
CASRDSGRLSDTQYF	TGTGCCAGCAGGGACAGCGGGAGGTTAAGCGATACGCAGTATTTT	TRBV13	TRBJ2-3	-	TRBD2
CATSRYTNYNEQFF	TGTGCCACCAGCAGATACACGAACTACAATGAGCAGTTCTTC	TRBV15	TRBJ2-1	-	-
CASSLNLWGGGNEQFF	TGTGCCAGCAGTTTAAACCTTTGGGGCGGGGGCAATGAGCAGTTCTTC	TRBV28	TRBJ2-1	few	TRBD2
CASSQRLESSYEQYF	TGCGCCAGCAGCCAACGACTAGAGAGTTCCTACGAGCAGTACTTC	TRBV4-3	TRBJ2-7	-	-
CASSLRAWGNTGELFF	TGTGCCAGCAGCTTACGTGCGTGGGGGAACACCGGGGAGCTGTTTTTT	TRBV7-8	TRBJ2-2	-	-
CASSPEDRGNEKLFF	TGTGCCAGCAGTCCAGAGGACAGGGGTAATGAAAAACTGTTTTTT	TRBV27	TRBJ1-4	-	TRBD1
CASSPFVTRQGSEQYF	TGTGCCAGCTCACCATTTGTCACGAGACAGGGGAGCGAGCAGTACTTC	TRBV18	TRBJ2-7	few	TRBD1
CASSLGYSYEQYF	TGTGCCAGCAGTTTAGGATACTCCTACGAGCAGTACTTC	TRBV28	TRBJ2-7	-	-
CASSSVTGSPYEQYF	TGTGCCAGCAGCTCGGTGACAGGGTCACCCTACGAGCAGTACTTC	TRBV7-2	TRBJ2-7	-	TRBD1